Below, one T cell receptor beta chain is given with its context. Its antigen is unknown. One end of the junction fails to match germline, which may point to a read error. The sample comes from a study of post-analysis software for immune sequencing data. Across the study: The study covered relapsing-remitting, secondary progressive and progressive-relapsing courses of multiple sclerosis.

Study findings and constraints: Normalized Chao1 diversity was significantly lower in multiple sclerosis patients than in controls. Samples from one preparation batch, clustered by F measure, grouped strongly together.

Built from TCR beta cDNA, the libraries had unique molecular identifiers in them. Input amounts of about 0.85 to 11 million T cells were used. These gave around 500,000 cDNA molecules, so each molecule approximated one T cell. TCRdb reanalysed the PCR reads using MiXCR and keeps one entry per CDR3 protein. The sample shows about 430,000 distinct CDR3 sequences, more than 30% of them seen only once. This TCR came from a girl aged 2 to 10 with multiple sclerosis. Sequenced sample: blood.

The CDR3, as DNA: TGTGCCGTCAGTAGGAACAGGGTCGGGTCACCCCCCCACTTT. This codes for CAVSRNRVGSPPHF. The chain joins TRBV10-3 to TRBJ1-6, with a tentative D call TRBD1 (6 bases). CDR1 and CDR2 from the germline V gene are ENHRY and SYGVKD. The CDR3 has 14 amino acids.